These 30 T cell receptor beta chains were all obtained from the same sample, sequenced in a study of shared clonotypes between healthy human individuals. Profiling relied on immunoSEQ multiplex PCR, and the TCRdb table lists in-frame clones only, not all of them. This sample yields under 300,000 clones, of which 65% are seen a single time; over 8.5% belongs to the top ten. The material sequenced was memory CD4+ T cells sorted from blood. The subset here: CD45RA-negative fraction. The receptors stem from a man aged 25 to 40 in good health.

This clone was found a few times. The chain has TRBV2 and TRBJ2-1, with TRBD2 matching 11 bases. Germline V lookup: CDR1 SNHLY, CDR2 FYNNEI. The length of the CDR3 is 17 residues. V shed 6 bases, J shed 4 bases, and the junction held 11 bases outside the gene matches. Here the CDR3 DNA reads TGTGCCAGCAGAGATACCCTGGGACTAGCGGTGTACAATGAGCAGTTCTTC. Its translation: CASRDTLGLAVYNEQFF.

The CDR3 DNA follows: TGTGCCAGTAATCCTCGGGAGAATAGCAATCAGCCCCAGCATTTT. Translated: CASNPRENSNQPQHF. J is TRBJ1-5 and V is TRBV19; no firm D call. The CDR3 length is 15 residues. Between the trimmed V and J ends, which lost 7 bases and 0 bases, there was a span of 13 bases. Germline V CDR1 and CDR2: LNHDA, SQIVND (reference sequence).

The gene calls are TRBV29-1 and TRBJ2-1; TRBD2 is a possible D gene (6 bases). There are 13 residues in the CDR3. Germline-derived CDR1 and CDR2 are SQVTM and ANQGSEA. Between the trimmed V and J ends, which lost 2 bases and 5 bases, there was a span of 10 bases. The CDR3 loop is CSVEPGSHNEQFF. The CDR3 DNA reads TGCAGCGTTGAACCCGGGAGTCACAATGAGCAGTTCTTC.

The chain links TRBV2 to TRBJ1-2; D unresolved. The germline V gene encodes CDR1 SNHLY and CDR2 FYNNEI. Trimming stripped 8 bases from V and 4 bases from J, with 14 bases between. This CDR3 contains 13 residues. The CDR3 DNA reads TGTGCCAGCGAAAAAGAGGGCGGCTATGGCTACACCTTC. Translating it yields CASEKEGGYGYTF. Full variable domain (remainder filled in from reference TRBV2 and TRBJ1-2): EPEVTQTPSHQVTQMGQEVILRCVPISNHLYFYWYRQILGQKVEFLVSFYNNEISEKSEIFDDQFSVERPDGSNFTLKIRSTKLEDSAMYFCASEKEGGYGYTFGSGTRLTVV.

The chain links TRBV2 to TRBJ2-1; D possibly matches TRBD1 or TRBD2 (7 bases each). The CDR3 contains 14 residues. V shed 4 bases and J shed 5 bases, with 12 bases lying between them. Germline V gives CDR1 SNHLY, CDR2 FYNNEI. CDR3 nucleotides: TGTGCCAGCAGTGCCCAGGGGGGGGACAATGAGCAGTTCTTC. Translation gives CASSAQGGDNEQFF. The full variable domain, rest sourced from reference TRBV2 and TRBJ2-1, is EPEVTQTPSHQVTQMGQEVILRCVPISNHLYFYWYRQILGQKVEFLVSFYNNEISEKSEIFDDQFSVERPDGSNFTLKIRSTKLEDSAMYFCASSAQGGDNEQFFGPGTRLTVL.

The chain joins TRBV18 to TRBJ2-5; tentatively, D is TRBD1 (6 bases). The CDR3 loop spans 15 amino acids. Looked up from germline, CDR1 is KGHSH and CDR2 is LQKENI. Trimming left V 3 bases short and J 4 bases short, with 15 bases between. The DNA for the CDR3 is TGTGCCAGCTCACCGCAACAGGGTTGGGGAGAGACCCAGTACTTC. The encoded protein is CASSPQQGWGETQYF.

The chain has TRBV27 and TRBJ1-5, with D maybe TRBD1 (5 bases). Looked up from germline, CDR1 is MNHEY and CDR2 is SMNVEV (reference sequence). The CDR3 totals 14 residues. The germline V and J ends were trimmed by 6 bases and 0 bases, with 9 bases remaining between them. The CDR3: CASRGVYSNQPQHF. CDR3 DNA sequence: TGTGCCAGCAGAGGGGTCTATAGCAATCAGCCCCAGCATTTT.

This chain connects TRBV29-1 to TRBJ1-1, with D uncertain. This CDR3 is built from 12 residues. Between the trimmed V and J ends, which lost 1 base and 6 bases, there was a span of 9 bases. Germline V gives CDR1 SQVTM, CDR2 ANQGSEA. Here the CDR3 DNA reads TGCAGCGTTGAAGTAGGGTTCGCTGAAGCTTTCTTT. Translation: CSVEVGFAEAFF. The whole variable domain, remainder taken from reference TRBV29-1 and TRBJ1-1, is SAVISQKPSRDICQRGTSLTIQCQVDSQVTMMFWYRQQPGQSLTLIATANQGSEATYESGFVIDKFPISRPNLTFSTLTVSNMSPEDSSIYLCSVEVGFAEAFFGQGTRLTVV.

This chain links TRBV20-1 with TRBJ2-2; D is ambiguous. Germline lookup yields CDR1 DFQATT and CDR2 SNEGSKA (reference sequence). The CDR3 sequence is 11 residues long. Trimming removed 6 bases from V and 7 bases from J, with 9 bases in between. The CDR3 sequence is CSAPQFGELFF. The DNA of the CDR3 is TGCAGTGCGCCTCAATTCGGGGAGCTGTTTTTT.

V is TRBV30 and J is TRBJ2-2; 7 nucleotides agree with TRBD1. This CDR3 has 13 residues. The trim removed 5 bases at V and 5 bases at J, leaving 5 bases unmatched. CDR1 is GTSNPN, CDR2 SVGIG, per germline (reference sequence). The CDR3 loop is CAWAETGTGELFF. CDR3 nucleotides: TGTGCCTGGGCCGAGACAGGGACCGGGGAGCTGTTTTTT.

CDR3 amino acids: CASSFSGTSGPRDTQYF. The CDR3 nucleotides are TGTGCCAGCAGCTTCTCCGGGACTAGCGGCCCGCGGGATACGCAGTATTTT. The V and J genes are TRBV7-2 and TRBJ2-3; 11 positions match TRBD2. V shed 3 bases and J 6 bases; nucleotides not matched to a gene: 11. Germline V gene lookup returns CDR1 SGHTA and CDR2 FQGNSA. The CDR3 loop spans 17 amino acids.

The chain combines TRBV11-2 with TRBJ2-2; 10 positions agree with TRBD2. CDR3 length: 15 residues. The ends lost 2 bases at V and 5 bases at J; junction bases unmatched: 2. From germline, CDR1 is SGHAT and CDR2 FQNNGV. As DNA, the CDR3 is TGTGCCAGCAGCTTAAAAGCGGGAGGGACCGGGGAGCTGTTTTTT. Translation: CASSLKAGGTGELFF.

J is TRBJ2-3 and V is TRBV7-2; the D is unclear. Deletions cut 0 bases from V and 0 bases from J, with 7 bases between. This CDR3 contains 15 residues. Germline CDR1 is SGHTA and CDR2 is FQGNSA. CDR3 protein: CASSLAGRSTDTQYF. DNA for the CDR3: TGTGCCAGCAGCTTAGCGGGCAGAAGCACAGATACGCAGTATTTT.

The chain employs TRBV27 and TRBJ1-5, with D perhaps TRBD1 (5 bases). Germline lookup yields CDR1 MNHEY and CDR2 SMNVEV (reference sequence). The CDR3 has 16 residues. V shed 2 bases and J shed 9 bases, with 20 bases lying between them. CDR3 DNA: TGTGCCAGCAGTTTAGGGTCCCAGGGCACCCAATGGCCCCAGCATTTT. Amino acid sequence: CASSLGSQGTQWPQHF.

In its sample, this clone was seen many times. This sequence joins TRBV2 and TRBJ1-1; 10 nucleotides match TRBD1. With V trimmed by 9 bases and J by 7 bases, 11 bases remained unmatched. Germline V lookup: CDR1 SNHLY, CDR2 FYNNEI. CDR3 length equals 14 residues. The CDR3 DNA is TGTGCCAGTACCTCCGGGACAGGGGCTAGTGAAGCTTTCTTT. Translating it yields CASTSGTGASEAFF.

V gene TRBV5-1 combines with J gene TRBJ2-3; 7 bases fit TRBD2. There are 17 residues in the CDR3. Losses at the gene ends were 0 bases for V and 1 base for J; bases not matched to a gene: 8. CDR1 and CDR2 from the germline V gene are SGHRS and YFSETQ. This chain's CDR3 is CASSLGPPSGGTDTQYF. The DNA of the CDR3 is TGCGCCAGCAGCTTGGGGCCTCCTAGCGGAGGCACAGATACGCAGTATTTT.

V is TRBV7-2 and J is TRBJ2-7; the D is unclear. Germline CDR1 SGHTA, CDR2 FQGNSA. The CDR3 covers 15 residues. V was pared by 1 base and J by 2 bases, with 12 bases between. CDR3 nucleotide sequence: TGTGCCAGCAGCTTAGGATCGACTTACACCTACGAGCAGTACTTC. Encoded protein: CASSLGSTYTYEQYF.

The V and J genes are TRBV10-3 and TRBJ2-6; D not resolved. This CDR3 has 16 amino acids. Germline-derived CDR1 and CDR2 are ENHRY and SYGVKD. Trimming left V 4 bases short and J 0 bases short, with 10 bases between. The CDR3 region is CAISGGRASGANVLTF. CDR3 in DNA: TGTGCCATCAGTGGGGGTAGGGCCTCTGGGGCCAACGTCCTGACTTTC.

In its sample, this clone was seen once. V usage is TRBV13 and J usage is TRBJ2-7; D not resolved. V was pared by 2 bases and J by 3 bases, with 14 bases between. Germline V CDR1 and CDR2: PRHDT, FYEKMQ (reference sequence). This CDR3 spans 15 amino acids. CDR3 in amino acids: CASSLFRSDGYEQYF. CDR3 nucleotide sequence: TGTGCCAGCAGCTTATTCCGTTCGGATGGCTACGAGCAGTACTTC.

The chain employs TRBV5-1 and TRBJ2-2, with D maybe TRBD1 (5 bases). This CDR3 contains 14 residues. V lost 6 bases and J 5 bases, leaving 14 bases between the germline ends. Germline-derived CDR1 and CDR2 are SGHRS and YFSETQ. The chain's CDR3 is CASKQGGSTGELFF. The CDR3 DNA reads TGCGCCAGCAAGCAGGGTGGTTCAACCGGGGAGCTGTTTTTT. The whole variable domain, remainder taken from reference TRBV5-1 and TRBJ2-2, is KAGVTQTPRYLIKTRGQQVTLSCSPISGHRSVSWYQQTPGQGLQFLFEYFSETQRNKGNFPGRFSGRQFSNSRSEMNVSTLELGDSALYLCASKQGGSTGELFFGEGSRLTVL.

The J gene is TRBJ1-1, the V gene TRBV9; the D gene is possibly TRBD1 (5 bases). The CDR3 spans 15 residues. The V gene's germline CDR1 is SGDLS and CDR2 YYNGEE. Trimming removed 0 bases at V and 1 base at J, with 10 bases between. The CDR3 bases are TGTGCCAGCAGCGTAGGGAAGGGACCGAACACTGAAGCTTTCTTT. Protein: CASSVGKGPNTEAFF.

The chain carries TRBV6-5 and TRBJ2-7; 8 nucleotides line up with TRBD1. Looked up from germline, CDR1 is MNHEY and CDR2 is SVGAGI. The CDR3 runs to 12 residues. Losses at the gene ends were 5 bases for V and 12 bases for J; bases not matched to a gene: 9. The CDR3 spells CASSKGTGRSYF. CDR3 DNA: TGTGCCAGCAGTAAGGGGACAGGAAGGTCGTACTTC.

This clone was counted between two and nine times. The junction departs from germline at one end; a sequencing error may be responsible. This chain links TRBV11-2 with TRBJ1-1, with TRBD1 identical over 7 bases. Per germline, CDR1 SGHAT and CDR2 FQNNGV. The CDR3 spans 14 residues. The DNA for the CDR3 is TGTGCCAGCAGCCTAGACAGGGTGGTCACTGAAGCTTTCTTT. Its translation is CASSLDRVVTEAFF.

This chain connects TRBV5-5 to TRBJ2-3, with 7 bases identical to TRBD2. The CDR3 totals 15 residues. The germline V gene encodes CDR1 SGHKS and CDR2 YYEKEE (reference sequence). J was trimmed by 0 bases and V by 4 bases; bases with no gene match: 5. The CDR3 sequence is CASSRGLPSTDTQYF. The CDR3 DNA reads as TGTGCCAGCAGCCGGGGACTACCTAGCACAGATACGCAGTATTTT.

The genes are TRBV6-4 and TRBJ2-1, with no clear D. CDR1 is MRHNA and CDR2 is SNTAGT in the germline V gene. The CDR3 covers 13 residues. V shed 4 bases and J shed 7 bases, with 11 bases lying between them. This CDR3 is CASSAVVDNEQFF. The CDR3 coding sequence is TGTGCCAGCAGTGCCGTCGTTGATAATGAGCAGTTCTTC.

The V and J genes are TRBV7-8 and TRBJ2-6; no definite D call. Trimming removed 3 bases from V and 0 bases from J, with 6 bases in between. The germline V gene has CDR1 SGHVS and CDR2 FQNEAQ. The length of the CDR3 is 15 residues. CDR3 nucleotide sequence: TGTGCCAGCAGCTTCTTGAACTCTGGGGCCAACGTCCTGACTTTC. Protein: CASSFLNSGANVLTF.

With respect to this clone: Given a far larger clone just one base away, this is likely a sequencing read error. Additional DNA sequences in this sample encode the identical CDR3. The gene calls are TRBV7-2 and TRBJ1-2, with D tentatively TRBD1 (6 bases). Trimming pared 2 bases from V and 8 bases from J, leaving 9 bases between. Germline V lookup: CDR1 SGHTA, CDR2 FQGNSA. The CDR3 spans 12 residues. The CDR3 DNA follows: TGTGCCAGCAGCTTACATGGGGGCGGCTACACCTTC. This gives the protein CASSLHGGGYTF.

Concerning this clone: A much larger clone is a single base away; this may be a read error. The genes are TRBV7-9 and TRBJ1-1; D uncertain. The CDR3 is 11 residues long. CDR1 and CDR2 (germline): SEHNR, FQNEAQ (reference sequence). The CDR3 nucleotides read TGTGCCAGCAGCGTAGCCTTTGAAGCTTTCTTT. It yields the protein CASSVAFEAFF.

The chain uses TRBV18 and TRBJ1-2; possible D gene TRBD1, 6 bases. The ends were cut back, 5 bases at V and 5 bases at J, with 6 bases in the middle. CDR3 length: 11 amino acids. Germline CDR1 reads KGHSH; CDR2 reads LQKENI. The CDR3 DNA sequence: TGTGCCAGCTCAGGACAGTATGGCTACACCTTC. This translates into CASSGQYGYTF.

The genes are TRBV4-3 and TRBJ1-2; D remains unclear. The CDR3 has 15 residues. Trimming pared 0 bases from V and 5 bases from J, leaving 13 bases between. CDR1 is LGHNA and CDR2 is YSLEER in the germline V gene. The CDR3 DNA reads as TGCGCCAGCAGCCAAGAGCGAAGGGTGGAGTATGGCTACACCTTC. Protein product: CASSQERRVEYGYTF.